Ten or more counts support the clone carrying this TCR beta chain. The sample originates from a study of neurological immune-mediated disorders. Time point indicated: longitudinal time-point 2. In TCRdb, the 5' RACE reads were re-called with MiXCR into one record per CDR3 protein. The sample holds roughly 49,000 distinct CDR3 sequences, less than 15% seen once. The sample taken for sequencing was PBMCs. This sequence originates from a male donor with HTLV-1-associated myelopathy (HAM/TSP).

Here the CDR3 reads CASSLWAAGNSYEQYF. The CDR3 region has the DNA TGTGCCAGCAGTTTATGGGCGGCGGGGAACTCCTACGAGCAGTACTTC. The chain has TRBV28 and TRBJ2-7; D is possibly TRBD2 (6 bases). Germline V CDR1 and CDR2: MDHEN, SYDVKM. Trimming shortened V by 0 bases and J by 0 bases, and 12 bases separated the two germline ends. The CDR3 length is 16 residues.